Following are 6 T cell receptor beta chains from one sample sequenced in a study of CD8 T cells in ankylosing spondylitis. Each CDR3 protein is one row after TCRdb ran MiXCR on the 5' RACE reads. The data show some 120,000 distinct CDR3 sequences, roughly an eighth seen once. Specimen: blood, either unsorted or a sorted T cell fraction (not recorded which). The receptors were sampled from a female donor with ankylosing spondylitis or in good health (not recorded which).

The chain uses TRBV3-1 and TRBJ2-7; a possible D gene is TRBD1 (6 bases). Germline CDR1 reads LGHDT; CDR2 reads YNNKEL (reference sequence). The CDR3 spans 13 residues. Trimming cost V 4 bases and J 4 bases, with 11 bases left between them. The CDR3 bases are TGTGCCAGCAGCCGGACACAGGGTTACGAGCAGTACTTC. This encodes CASSRTQGYEQYF.

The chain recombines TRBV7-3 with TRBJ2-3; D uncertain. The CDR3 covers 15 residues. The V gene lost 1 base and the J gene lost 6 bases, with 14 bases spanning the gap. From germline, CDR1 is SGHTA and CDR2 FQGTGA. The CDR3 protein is CASSLMGWQDDTQYF. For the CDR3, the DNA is TGTGCCAGCAGCTTAATGGGTTGGCAGGATGATACGCAGTATTTT.

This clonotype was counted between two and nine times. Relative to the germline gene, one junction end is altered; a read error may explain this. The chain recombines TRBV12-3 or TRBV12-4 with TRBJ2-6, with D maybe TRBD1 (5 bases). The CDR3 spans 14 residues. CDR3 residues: CASSSTSGANGLTF. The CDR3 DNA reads TGTGCCAGCAGTTCCACGTCTGGGGCCAACGGCCTGACTTTC.

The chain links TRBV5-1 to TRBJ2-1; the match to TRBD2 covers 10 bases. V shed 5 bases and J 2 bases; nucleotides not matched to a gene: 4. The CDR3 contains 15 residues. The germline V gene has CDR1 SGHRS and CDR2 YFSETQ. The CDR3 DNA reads TGCGCCAGCAGTACTAGCGGGGCGACCTACAATGAGCAGTTCTTC. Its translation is CASSTSGATYNEQFF.

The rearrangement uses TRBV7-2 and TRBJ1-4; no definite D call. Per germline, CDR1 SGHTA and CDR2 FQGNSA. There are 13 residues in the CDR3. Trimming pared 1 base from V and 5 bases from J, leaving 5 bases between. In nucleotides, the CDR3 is TGTGCCAGCAGCTTAGACAGAAATGAAAAACTGTTTTTT. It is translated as CASSLDRNEKLFF.

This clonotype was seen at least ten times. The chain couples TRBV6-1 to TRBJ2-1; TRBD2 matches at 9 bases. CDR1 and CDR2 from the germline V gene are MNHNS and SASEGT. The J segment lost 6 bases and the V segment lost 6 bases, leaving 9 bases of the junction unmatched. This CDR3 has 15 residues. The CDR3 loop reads CASSSSGAPLNEQFF. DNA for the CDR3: TGTGCCAGCAGCTCTAGCGGGGCGCCCCTCAATGAGCAGTTCTTC.